A selection of T cell receptor beta chains follows, all from one sample in a study of cytomegalovirus exposure and HLA in healthy donors. Produced via immunoSEQ multiplex PCR; TCRdb's table is partial and in-frame only. The repertoire holds about 160,000 clones, about four fifths seen once, with roughly an eighth in the top ten. The sample comprised PBMCs. These receptors were taken from a woman between 45 and 65 years old in good health and CMV-seronegative. CDR3s include the opening cysteine and the closing phenylalanine or tryptophan. D genes are given only for firm matches. Where a row states a size, it is once, few, many or the class of an expanded clone; other rows omit it.

j_call | v_call | clone_size | d_call | cdr3_aa | cdr3_nt
TRBJ1-5 | TRBV19 | NA | TRBD1 | CASSDRGNSNQPQHF | TGTGCCAGTAGTGACAGGGGAAATAGCAATCAGCCCCAGCATTTT
TRBJ1-1 | TRBV5-5 | once | NA | CASSLGQIGGSAFF | TGTGCCAGCAGCTTGGGGCAGATCGGAGGATCGGCTTTCTTT
TRBJ1-5 | TRBV6-5 | once | TRBD1 | CAGESGTGHQPQHF | TGTGCCGGCGAGAGCGGGACAGGGCATCAGCCCCAGCATTTT
TRBJ2-1 | TRBV30 | NA | NA | CASTLGAARQGEQFF | TGTGCCTCCACATTAGGGGCAGCCCGCCAGGGTGAGCAGTTCTTC
TRBJ2-7 | TRBV2 | NA | TRBD2 | CASRLTSGSYEQYF | TGTGCCAGCAGGCTGACTAGCGGCTCCTACGAGCAGTACTTC
TRBJ1-6 | TRBV19 | NA | NA | CASTPRGKGGYGDSPLHF | TGTGCCAGTACCCCAAGGGGGAAAGGGGGTTACGGGGATTCACCCCTCCACTTT
TRBJ2-7 | TRBV28 | NA | TRBD1 | CASYGAGGYEQYF | TGTGCCAGCTATGGGGCAGGGGGCTACGAGCAGTACTTC
TRBJ1-1 | TRBV18 | few | NA | CASSSGPSTEAFF | TGTGCCAGCTCCTCGGGTCCTAGCACTGAAGCTTTCTTT
TRBJ2-7 | TRBV7-9 | NA | NA | CASSRSDGYEQYF | TGTGCCAGCAGTCGGAGTGACGGCTACGAGCAGTACTTC
TRBJ1-6 | TRBV2 | NA | TRBD1 | CASSVSDRGYSPLHF | TGTGCCAGCAGTGTATCGGACAGGGGGTATTCACCCCTCCACTTT
TRBJ2-2 | TRBV7-9 | few | NA | CASSSPKGTPGHGELFF | TGTGCCAGCAGCTCGCCTAAAGGAACCCCGGGACACGGGGAGCTGTTTTTT
TRBJ2-7 | TRBV10-1 | few | NA | CASSESYGGGEQYF | TGCGCCAGCAGTGAGTCGTACGGAGGAGGCGAGCAGTACTTC
TRBJ2-7 | TRBV5-8 | NA | TRBD1 | CASSLAGTGAYEQYF | TGTGCCAGCAGCTTGGCCGGGACAGGGGCCTACGAGCAGTACTTC
TRBJ2-7 | TRBV19 | NA | NA | CASSARTTAYEQYF | TGTGCCAGTAGTGCCCGAACGACAGCCTACGAGCAGTACTTC
TRBJ2-6 | TRBV7-2 | NA | TRBD2 | CASSLTSSSSGANVLTF | TGTGCCAGCAGCTTGACTAGCTCAAGCTCTGGGGCCAACGTCCTGACTTTC
TRBJ1-2 | TRBV7-2 | NA | TRBD1 | CASSLEGQAIYGYTF | TGTGCCAGCAGCTTAGAAGGACAGGCAATCTATGGCTACACCTTC
TRBJ1-1 | TRBV29-1 | NA | TRBD1 | CSATGQGRTEAFF | TGCAGCGCCACGGGACAGGGGAGGACTGAAGCTTTCTTT
TRBJ1-1 | TRBV4-3 | NA | NA | CASSQGMNTEAFF | TGCGCCAGCAGCCAAGGTATGAACACTGAAGCTTTCTTT
TRBJ2-3 | TRBV7-9 | NA | NA | CASSHGTPTDTQYF | TGTGCCAGCAGCCACGGGACTCCCACAGATACGCAGTATTTT
TRBJ2-7 | TRBV7-9 | NA | TRBD2 | CASSKLAGENYEQYF | TGTGCCAGCAGCAAACTAGCGGGGGAGAACTACGAGCAGTACTTC
TRBJ1-4 | TRBV5-8 | NA | NA | CASSSGTPEGEKLFF | TGTGCCAGCAGTTCGGGGACGCCGGAGGGTGAAAAACTGTTTTTT
TRBJ1-2 | TRBV9 | NA | TRBD1 | CASSVAPGQEGGYTF | TGTGCCAGCAGCGTAGCCCCGGGACAGGAGGGGGGCTACACCTTC
TRBJ1-2 | TRBV7-9 | NA | TRBD1 | CASSLGNVGGGYTF | TGTGCCAGCAGCTTAGGGAATGTAGGGGGCGGCTACACCTTC
TRBJ2-1 | TRBV28 | NA | TRBD2 | CASSPRTSAYYNEQFF | TGTGCCAGCAGTCCCAGGACTAGCGCCTATTACAATGAGCAGTTCTTC
TRBJ1-1 | TRBV6-8 | NA | NA | CASRGSRLNTEAFF | TGTGCCAGCAGAGGAAGCAGGCTGAACACTGAAGCTTTCTTT
TRBJ1-5 | TRBV7-2 | NA | TRBD1 | CASSKDRVGNQPQHF | TGTGCCAGCAGCAAAGACAGGGTTGGCAATCAGCCCCAGCATTTT
TRBJ2-6 | TRBV14 | NA | NA | CASSPSGLYSGANVLTF | TGTGCCAGCAGTCCCAGCGGCTTGTATAGTGGGGCCAACGTCCTGACTTTC
TRBJ2-5 | TRBV19 | NA | NA | CASSMWTDKRTSRTQYF | TGTGCCAGTAGTATGTGGACGGACAAACGGACCTCCAGGACCCAGTACTTC
TRBJ2-1 | TRBV9 | few | NA | CASSVVPGDNEQFF | TGTGCCAGCAGCGTAGTACCAGGGGACAATGAGCAGTTCTTC
TRBJ2-3 | TRBV10-3 | NA | TRBD2 | CAISESRSGRGVTMDTQYF | TGTGCCATCAGTGAGTCGAGAAGCGGGAGAGGTGTAACCATGGATACGCAGTATTTT
TRBJ2-7 | TRBV10-3 | NA | NA | CAISEGNSGLTYEQYF | TGTGCCATCAGTGAGGGGAATAGCGGCCTGACCTACGAGCAGTACTTC